Listed here are 9 T cell receptor beta chains from one sample, sequenced in a study of T cells in Graves' hyperthyroidism and ophthalmopathy. TCR beta CDR3 sequences were amplified from RNA transcripts. The primer set for the first-round RT-PCR of the TCR CDR3 was HTBI. One entry per CDR3 protein results from TCRdb running MiXCR on the multiplex PCR reads. The sample shows about half a million distinct CDR3 sequences, approximately 24% of them seen only once. The sequenced sample consisted of blood. The receptors originated from a woman aged 25 to 39 with Graves' ophthalmopathy.

This clonotype came up many times. This chain uses TRBV6-2 or TRBV6-3 with TRBJ2-5, with no clear D. Trimming cost V 9 bases and J 3 bases, with 14 bases left between them. The CDR3 totals 13 residues. Germline values: CDR1 MNHEY, CDR2 SVGEGT. The CDR3, as DNA: TGTGCCAGTGACCAACCCCCCAAAGAGACCCAGTACTTC. Its translation: CASDQPPKETQYF.

This clonotype showed up many times. The rearrangement links TRBV10-3 to TRBJ1-1; no reliable D call. V was shortened by 0 bases and J by 3 bases, with 8 bases between the two germline ends. The germline V gene encodes CDR1 ENHRY and CDR2 SYGVKD. CDR3 length: 14 residues. In DNA, the CDR3 is TGTGCCATCAGTGAGTCGGGGTTGGACACTGAAGCTTTCTTT. This encodes CAISESGLDTEAFF.

This clonotype was counted at least ten times. The chain combines TRBV11-3 with TRBJ2-7; D remains unclear. The CDR3 consists of 14 residues. V lost 1 base and J 1 base, leaving 8 bases between the germline ends. Germline loops: CDR1 SGHNT, CDR2 YENEEA. CDR3 loop: CASSLARVSYEQYF. The CDR3 DNA is TGTGCCAGCAGCTTAGCCAGAGTATCCTACGAGCAGTACTTC.

The V and J genes are TRBV19 and TRBJ2-7; TRBD1 matches 7 bases. The CDR3 spans 18 residues. Looked up from germline, CDR1 is LNHDA and CDR2 is SQIVND (reference sequence). The J segment lost 3 bases and the V segment lost 3 bases, leaving 17 bases of the junction unmatched. For the CDR3, the DNA is TGTGCCAGTAGTATCACCCTCTCCGAGACAGGGTTCGACTACGAGCAGTACTTC. Amino acid sequence: CASSITLSETGFDYEQYF.

V is TRBV27 and J is TRBJ2-7; TRBD1 aligns across 9 bases. Per germline, CDR1 MNHEY and CDR2 SMNVEV (reference sequence). V lost 5 bases, J lost 3 bases, and 8 bases stayed unmatched. The CDR3 extends over 15 amino acids. CDR3 loop: CASSRPGTGYYEQYF. DNA of the CDR3: TGTGCCAGCAGTCGTCCCGGGACAGGGTACTACGAGCAGTACTTC.

At least ten counts were recorded for this clonotype. The V gene is TRBV6-1, the J gene TRBJ1-6; D is ambiguous. CDR1 is MNHNS, CDR2 SASEGT, per germline. Trimming left V 5 bases short and J 8 bases short, with 7 bases between. The CDR3 contains 12 residues. Here the CDR3 DNA reads TGTGCCAGCAGTTCCGGGGATTCACCCCTCCACTTT. Its protein is CASSSGDSPLHF.

Ten or more counts support this clonotype. One end of the junction does not line up with germline, which may come from a read error. This chain connects TRBV5-1 to TRBJ1-1; TRBD1 is a possible D gene (6 bases). The CDR3 length is 14 residues. Germline CDR1 and CDR2: SGHRS and YFSETQ. CDR3: CASSLRTANTEAFF. CDR3 DNA sequence: TGTGCCAGCAGTTTAAGGACAGCGAACACTGAAGCTTTCTTT.

Many counts were recorded for this clonotype. The chain couples TRBV20-1 to TRBJ1-5; 9 bases fit TRBD1. The germline CDR1 and CDR2 sequences are DFQATT and SNEGSKA (reference sequence). J gave up 4 bases and V 7 bases, and 5 bases lay outside the gene matches. The CDR3 extends over 13 amino acids. CDR3 coding DNA: TGCAGTGTGGACAGGGGTGGTAATCAGCCCCAGCATTTT. Translated: CSVDRGGNQPQHF.

J is TRBJ1-1 and V is TRBV28; 7 bases line up with TRBD1. The junction had 14 bases not matched to a gene; V was cut back by 6 bases and J by 1 base. CDR1 is MDHEN, CDR2 SYDVKM, per germline. This CDR3 has 17 amino acids. For the CDR3, the DNA is TGTGCCAGCAGATCAGGGGGGGGTGGAGGCGAGAACACTGAAGCTTTCTTT. As protein: CASRSGGGGGENTEAFF.